The 6 T cell receptor beta chains below all came from one sample that was sequenced in a study of T cells in women clearing cervical HPV infection. The table came from immunoSEQ multiplex PCR; TCRdb's copy has only in-frame clones and leaves some out. The repertoire table contains about 26,000 clones. Sequencing was carried out using blood buffy coat. These receptors came from a woman between 18 and 70 years old with a cervical HPV16 infection that either progressed to CIN3+ or cleared (not recorded which).

Notes on this clone: The read falls 3 residues short of the CDR3 end, and the missing part is taken from the germline J gene. This rearrangement joins TRBV5-1 to TRBJ2-7; 10 positions match TRBD1. The CDR3 contains 14 residues. Trimming cost V 2 bases and J 2 bases; bases outside gene matches: 1. CDR1 and CDR2 (germline): SGHRS, YFSETQ. The part of the CDR3 DNA that was read is TGCGCCAGCAGCTTCGGGACAGGGGCCTACGAG. This gives the protein CASSFGTGAYE. The full CDR3 protein is CASSFGTGAYEQYF.

Concerning this clone itself: Read data end 3 residues before the CDR3 end; the end is taken from the germline J gene. This chain uses TRBV4-1 with TRBJ1-1; TRBD1 matches at 8 bases. V trimming: 5 bases; J trimming: 2 bases; junction bases outside the gene matches: 7. Germline CDR1 is MGHRA and CDR2 is YSYEKL. The CDR3 spans 15 residues. The CDR3 spells CASSVGQGTNTEAFF. The sequenced CDR3 bases are TGCGCCAGCAGCGTCGGACAGGGAACAAACACTGAA.

Concerning this clone: The observed sequence ends 3 residues before the CDR3 terminus, with the missing tail filled in from the germline J gene. The genes are TRBV19 and TRBJ1-5; TRBD1 aligns across 9 bases. CDR3 length: 18 amino acids. CDR1 is LNHDA and CDR2 is SQIVND in the germline V gene (reference sequence). V was clipped by 4 bases and J by 2 bases; unmatched bases: 12. The sequenced CDR3 bases are TGTGCCAGTAGTAGGGGACAGGGATCCCTTTCTCGCAATCAGCCC. Its protein product is CASSRGQGSLSRNQP. The entire CDR3 reads CASSRGQGSLSRNQPQHF.

Details on this clone: From the germline J gene comes the end of the CDR3, since the read stops 3 residues before it. The rearrangement links TRBV2 to TRBJ1-2; a possible D gene is TRBD1 (6 bases). CDR1 is SNHLY and CDR2 is FYNNEI in the germline V gene. The CDR3 runs 15 residues. The sequenced CDR3 bases are TGTGCCAGCAGCGTAACTAGCGGGGGGGCCTCTGAC. Its translation: CASSVTSGGASD. The full CDR3 sequence reads CASSVTSGGASDYTF.

Comments on this clone: Read data end 3 residues before the CDR3 end; the end is taken from the germline J gene. The genes are TRBV5-1 and TRBJ1-1, with TRBD1 as a possible D gene (5 bases). Germline V lookup: CDR1 SGHRS, CDR2 YFSETQ. V lost 4 bases and J lost 4, with 11 bases in between. CDR3 length: 13 residues. CDR3 DNA, as far as it was read: TGCGCCAGCAGCCCCGGACATTCCACTGAA. This gives the protein CASSPGHSTE. The entire CDR3 protein reads CASSPGHSTEAFF.

About this clone: Coverage ceases 3 residues before the CDR3 finishes, and the germline J gene fills in the end. The chain combines TRBV7-9 with TRBJ1-2; 8 bases map to TRBD1. The length of the CDR3 is 12 residues. Germline assignment: CDR1 SEHNR and CDR2 FQNEAQ (reference sequence). CDR3: CASSSTGDDYTF. CDR3 DNA, as far as it was read: TGTGCCAGCAGCTCGACAGGGGACGAC.